This TCR beta chain was recorded in a study of patients and donors after allogeneic stem cell transplantation. The germline gives CDR1 SGDLS, CDR2 YYNGEE. V was shortened by 1 base and J by 2 bases, with 10 bases between the two germline ends. The CDR3 spans 15 residues. MiXCR was run by TCRdb on the RT-PCR reads, yielding one entry per CDR3 protein. This sample has approximately 200,000 distinct CDR3 sequences, with roughly 15% found just once. The specimen sequenced was blood, either unsorted or a sorted T cell fraction (not recorded which). This chain connects TRBV9 to TRBJ2-1, with D hard to call. This TCR was recovered from a human donor who was either an allogeneic HSCT recipient or a stem cell or donor lymphocyte infusion donor (not recorded which). It is not recorded whose cells these are; they may come from a transplant donor. CDR3 loop: CASSVQETPYNEQFF. CDR3 bases: TGTGCCAGCAGCGTACAGGAAACCCCCTACAATGAGCAGTTCTTC.